Presented here are 31 T cell receptor beta chains from one specimen sequenced in a study of blood T cell repertoires in COVID-19. Profiled with immunoSEQ multiplex PCR; TCRdb holds only in-frame clones, not every one. This table holds 300,000 or so clones, more than 75% found once. Sequencing used peripheral blood. The receptors stem from a man aged 50-59 years with active or convalescent COVID-19.

This chain connects TRBV5-4 to TRBJ1-6; D is uncertain. In germline, CDR1 is SGHNT, CDR2 YYREEE (reference sequence). V dropped 1 base and J dropped 8 bases, with 7 bases sitting between them. The CDR3 totals 13 residues. DNA for the CDR3: TGTGCCAGCAGCTTGCAGGTGGATTCACCCCTCCACTTT. Protein product: CASSLQVDSPLHF. The full variable domain, its missing parts supplied by reference TRBV5-4 and TRBJ1-6, is ETGVTQSPTHLIKTRGQQVTLRCSSQSGHNTVSWYQQALGQGPQFIFQYYREEENGRGNFPPRFSGLQFPNYSSELNVNALELDDSALYLCASSLQVDSPLHFGNGTRLTVT.

The J gene is TRBJ1-2, the V gene TRBV28; D is unclear. CDR1 and CDR2 from the germline V gene are MDHEN and SYDVKM. The CDR3 covers 13 residues. V lost 7 bases and J lost 0, with 9 bases in between. The CDR3 loop is CASKERANYGYTF. The CDR3 nucleotides read TGTGCCAGCAAAGAACGGGCTAACTATGGCTACACCTTC.

CDR3 amino acids: CASSYQKTGPYGYTF. CDR3 bases: TGTGCCAGCAGTTACCAAAAAACAGGGCCCTATGGCTACACCTTC. The rearrangement links TRBV6-5 to TRBJ1-2; maybe TRBD1 (6 bases). The V end was cut by 2 bases, the J end by 4 bases, with 14 bases between. CDR3 length: 15 residues. The germline gives CDR1 MNHEY, CDR2 SVGAGI.

This chain joins TRBV19 and TRBJ2-1, with TRBD2 matching over 8 bases. The ends lost 5 bases at V and 8 bases at J; junction bases unmatched: 17. The CDR3 is made up of 17 amino acids. The germline gives CDR1 LNHDA, CDR2 SQIVND (reference sequence). CDR3 DNA: TGTGCCAGTAGTCCTCGGATTTGGAGTAGCGGGAAGTATGAGCAGTTCTTC. It translates to CASSPRIWSSGKYEQFF.

This clone has just one count. Other DNA sequences in this sample translate to the same CDR3. V is TRBV6-5 and J is TRBJ2-7, with 11 bases that match TRBD1. Germline assignment: CDR1 MNHEY and CDR2 SVGAGI. This CDR3 is 14 amino acids long. The V and J ends lost 3 bases and 3 bases, in that order; junction bases with no gene match: 1. Here the CDR3 DNA reads TGTGCCAGCAGTTATGGGACAGGGGGCTACGAGCAGTACTTC. Translation: CASSYGTGGYEQYF.

In its sample, this clone was seen once. The chain recombines TRBV6-6 with TRBJ2-1; 10 positions match TRBD2. The CDR3 totals 16 residues. J lost 8 bases, V lost 6 bases, and 13 bases had no gene match. Germline-derived CDR1 and CDR2 are MNHNY and SVGAGI (reference sequence). CDR3 sequence reads: CASRRTSGGAVDEQFF. CDR3 DNA sequence: TGTGCCAGCAGACGAACCAGCGGGGGGGCCGTGGATGAGCAGTTCTTC.

The chain combines TRBV6-6 with TRBJ2-6; TRBD2 matches at 8 bases. V lost 5 bases and J lost 3; bases outside the gene matches: 3. In germline, CDR1 is MNHNY, CDR2 SVGAGI (reference sequence). This CDR3 contains 15 residues. The CDR3: CASSAAGVGANVLTF. The CDR3 coding sequence is TGTGCCAGCAGTGCAGCGGGGGTTGGGGCCAACGTCCTGACTTTC.

V usage is TRBV5-6 and J usage is TRBJ2-1; D is possibly TRBD2 (5 bases). Deletions cut 8 bases from V and 0 bases from J, with 12 bases between. The CDR3 runs to 14 residues. Germline V lookup: CDR1 SGHDT, CDR2 YYEEEE. CDR3 nucleotides: TGTGCCAGTGGCCTGGGGAGCTCCTACAATGAGCAGTTCTTC. It translates to CASGLGSSYNEQFF.

This sequence joins TRBV10-3 and TRBJ2-6, with D maybe TRBD1 (5 bases). Germline V lookup: CDR1 ENHRY, CDR2 SYGVKD. CDR3 size: 17 residues. Trimming removed 5 bases at V and 4 bases at J, with 18 bases between. The CDR3 loop reads CAISKQGPTPGANVLTF. CDR3 nucleotides: TGTGCCATCAGTAAGCAGGGTCCAACCCCCGGGGCCAACGTCCTGACTTTC.

The V call is TRBV6-1, the J call TRBJ2-4; no reliable D call. CDR1 is MNHNS and CDR2 is SASEGT in the germline V gene. V lost 2 bases and J lost 7, with 12 bases in between. The CDR3 runs to 14 residues. The CDR3 reads CASSEFVARNIQYF. The CDR3 DNA reads as TGTGCCAGCAGTGAATTCGTGGCGCGGAACATTCAGTACTTC.

The V call is TRBV18, the J call TRBJ1-6; TRBD1 matches at 9 bases. The CDR3 is 16 residues long. From germline, CDR1 is KGHSH and CDR2 LQKENI. With 3 bases clipped from V and 7 bases from J, the junction kept 7 bases outside the gene matches. CDR3 in amino acids: CASSPTWDRDNSPLHF. CDR3 in DNA: TGTGCCAGCTCACCTACCTGGGACAGGGACAATTCACCCCTCCACTTT.

The chain has TRBV28 and TRBJ1-2; 9 bases map to TRBD1. Trimming cost V 5 bases and J 8 bases; bases outside gene matches: 15. Germline CDR1 reads MDHEN; CDR2 reads SYDVKM. This CDR3 region has 16 residues. In DNA, the CDR3 is TGTGCCAGCAGTCCCGGGACAGGGCCCCTTTGGGGAGGCTACACCTTC. This codes for CASSPGTGPLWGGYTF.

The rearrangement uses TRBV7-9 and TRBJ2-2, with 7 positions matching TRBD1. The CDR3 extends over 15 amino acids. The ends lost 5 bases at V and 4 bases at J; junction bases unmatched: 7. Looked up from germline, CDR1 is SEHNR and CDR2 is FQNEAQ (reference sequence). CDR3 region: CASSPQGDGTGELFF. The CDR3 nucleotides are TGTGCCAGCAGCCCCCAGGGGGATGGCACCGGGGAGCTGTTTTTT.

V and J are TRBV10-3 and TRBJ2-5, with a possible D match to TRBD2 (7 bases). This CDR3 has 15 residues. CDR1 is ENHRY and CDR2 is SYGVKD in the germline V gene. V shed 1 base and J shed 5 bases, with 14 bases lying between them. Here the CDR3 reads CAISEWEGVGETQYF. The CDR3 DNA follows: TGTGCCATCAGTGAGTGGGAGGGGGTAGGCGAGACCCAGTACTTC.

The chain uses TRBV9 and TRBJ1-1, with 9 bases identical to TRBD1. The trim removed 0 bases at V and 5 bases at J, leaving 5 bases unmatched. In germline, CDR1 is SGDLS, CDR2 YYNGEE. The CDR3 is made up of 15 amino acids. CDR3 nucleotide sequence: TGTGCCAGCAGCGTAGCCGGGACAGGGAAAACTGAAGCTTTCTTT. Amino acid sequence: CASSVAGTGKTEAFF.

The chain recombines TRBV6-2 or TRBV6-3 with TRBJ2-3; D gene uncertain. The ends were cut back, 5 bases at V and 6 bases at J, with 6 bases in the middle. This CDR3 has 11 amino acids. Germline V gene data show CDR1 as MNHEY and CDR2 as SVGEGT. The DNA for the CDR3 is TGTGCCAGCAGTACGAGGGATACGCAGTATTTT. This encodes CASSTRDTQYF.

This clone was recorded at least ten times. The rearrangement uses TRBV5-1 and TRBJ1-1; TRBD1 might be the D (5 bases). V dropped 2 bases and J dropped 7 bases, with 12 bases sitting between them. This CDR3 spans 13 amino acids. The V gene's germline CDR1 is SGHRS and CDR2 YFSETQ. CDR3 sequence (DNA): TGCGCCAGCAGCTTTGGGCAGGGCAATGAAGCTTTCTTT. Protein sequence: CASSFGQGNEAFF.

The chain carries TRBV18 and TRBJ2-1; D is perhaps TRBD2 (6 bases). The length of the CDR3 is 15 residues. V was cut by 1 base and J by 7 bases, with 14 bases left in between. Germline V CDR1 and CDR2: KGHSH, LQKENI. DNA for the CDR3: TGTGCCAGCTCACCACGATCTAGCGCCGGAAATGAGCAGTTCTTC. Amino acid sequence: CASSPRSSAGNEQFF.

J is TRBJ1-1 and V is TRBV5-1; 8 bases are a match to TRBD1. This CDR3 spans 14 amino acids. Unmatched junction bases numbered 10, after V lost 7 bases and J lost 5 bases. The germline CDR1 and CDR2 sequences are SGHRS and YFSETQ. The CDR3: CASHKTGEGTEAFF. The CDR3 DNA reads as TGCGCCAGCCATAAGACAGGGGAAGGTACTGAAGCTTTCTTT.

The chain links TRBV6-2 or TRBV6-3 to TRBJ1-1, with 9 bases aligning to TRBD1. From germline, CDR1 is MNHEY and CDR2 SVGEGT. Trimming took 2 bases from V and 3 from J; bases not matched to a gene: 10. This CDR3 region has 17 residues. The CDR3 nucleotides read TGTGCCAGCAGTTACCCCACCGGGACAGGGCCTTACACTGAAGCTTTCTTT. It yields the protein CASSYPTGTGPYTEAFF.

The chain is built from TRBV27 and TRBJ2-2; D possibly corresponds to TRBD1 (5 bases). The CDR3 is made up of 15 amino acids. CDR1 MNHEY and CDR2 SMNVEV come from the germline V gene (reference sequence). Trimming left V 8 bases short and J 4 bases short, with 17 bases between. The CDR3: CASRSRGVRTGELFF. The CDR3 region has the DNA TGTGCCAGCCGGTCAAGGGGCGTTCGCACCGGGGAGCTGTTTTTT.

About this clone itself: In the same sample, other DNA sequences code for this CDR3. This sequence joins TRBV5-1 and TRBJ2-7; the match to TRBD1 covers 9 bases. CDR1 and CDR2 (germline): SGHRS, YFSETQ. J gave up 0 bases and V 3 bases, and 4 bases lay outside the gene matches. The CDR3 is 15 amino acids. The CDR3: CASSSGQGSSYEQYF. Here the CDR3 DNA reads TGCGCCAGCAGCTCCGGACAGGGGAGCTCCTACGAGCAGTACTTC.

This chain connects TRBV6-5 to TRBJ1-1; 10 bases are shared with TRBD1. Germline-derived CDR1 and CDR2 are MNHEY and SVGAGI. V was pared by 5 bases and J by 4 bases, with 7 bases of the junction left unmatched. CDR3 length: 15 residues. The CDR3 protein is CASSLSGQGLTEAFF. The CDR3 region has the DNA TGTGCCAGCAGTCTATCGGGACAGGGGCTCACTGAAGCTTTCTTT.

The rearrangement links TRBV5-1 to TRBJ2-1, with D maybe TRBD1 (6 bases). CDR1 is SGHRS and CDR2 is YFSETQ in the germline V gene. Trimming removed 2 bases at V and 1 base at J, with 10 bases between. This CDR3 has 15 amino acids. CDR3 sequence: CASSFRQGSYNEQFF. As DNA, the CDR3 is TGCGCCAGCAGCTTCCGTCAGGGGTCCTACAATGAGCAGTTCTTC.

The chain links TRBV19 to TRBJ2-1; 12 nucleotides align to TRBD2. The CDR3 has 14 amino acids. V shed 7 bases, J shed 6 bases, and the junction held 4 bases outside the gene matches. Germline V gives CDR1 LNHDA, CDR2 SQIVND (reference sequence). CDR3 DNA: TGTGCCAGTACCACACTAGCGGGAGGCAATGAGCAGTTCTTC. It yields the protein CASTTLAGGNEQFF.

The CDR3 DNA sequence: TGTGCCAGCAGCTTAGGGGACTGGATCCGGTCAGATACGCAGTATTTT. Translation: CASSLGDWIRSDTQYF. This chain joins TRBV7-9 and TRBJ2-3, with D perhaps TRBD2 (6 bases). The germline V gene has CDR1 SEHNR and CDR2 FQNEAQ (reference sequence). V dropped 1 base and J dropped 4 bases, with 15 bases sitting between them. The CDR3 sequence is 16 residues long. Full variable domain (remainder filled in from reference TRBV7-9 and TRBJ2-3): DTGVSQNPRHKITKRGQNVTFRCDPISEHNRLYWYRQTLGQGPEFLTYFQNEAQLEKSRLLSDRFSAERPKGSFSTLEIQRTEQGDSAMYLCASSLGDWIRSDTQYFGPGTRLTVL.

The chain employs TRBV5-8 and TRBJ2-3; no definite D call. This CDR3 is built from 12 residues. With 2 bases removed from V and 2 bases from J, the gap between germline ends came to 3 bases. Germline V CDR1 and CDR2: SGHTS, YDEGEE. The CDR3 nucleotides read TGTGCCAGCAGCTTTTACACAGATACGCAGTATTTT. Translation: CASSFYTDTQYF.

This chain joins TRBV10-3 and TRBJ1-1; D may be TRBD1 (5 bases). With 10 bases removed from V and 3 bases from J, the gap between germline ends came to 15 bases. Germline V gives CDR1 ENHRY, CDR2 SYGVKD. This CDR3 has 13 residues. The DNA for the CDR3 is TGTGCCACCGCCGGCAGGGAGGACACTGAAGCTTTCTTT. Amino acid sequence: CATAGREDTEAFF.

This chain connects TRBV27 to TRBJ2-3; 8 positions agree with TRBD1. The CDR3 is made up of 14 amino acids. Germline V gene lookup returns CDR1 MNHEY and CDR2 SMNVEV (reference sequence). The V gene end was trimmed by 6 bases and the J gene end by 6 bases; junction bases not matched to a gene: 8. The CDR3 protein is CASSRDRSPDTQYF. DNA of the CDR3: TGTGCCAGCAGCCGGGACAGGTCTCCGGATACGCAGTATTTT.

This chain joins TRBV18 and TRBJ1-1; D is unclear. Trimming pared 5 bases from V and 4 bases from J, leaving 14 bases between. This CDR3 region has 14 residues. Germline assignment: CDR1 KGHSH and CDR2 LQKENI. CDR3 bases: TGTGCCAGCTCAGTTACGGGGTCGGCCACTGAAGCTTTCTTT. Translation: CASSVTGSATEAFF. Combining the CDR3 with reference TRBV18 and TRBJ1-1 gives the whole variable domain NAGVMQNPRHLVRRRGQEARLRCSPMKGHSHVYWYRQLPEEGLKFMVYLQKENIIDESGMPKERFSAEFPKEGPSILRIQQVVRGDSAAYFCASSVTGSATEAFFGQGTRLTVV.

The V and J genes are TRBV29-1 and TRBJ2-5; 12 nucleotides line up with TRBD2. J was trimmed by 0 bases and V by 5 bases; bases with no gene match: 4. There are 15 residues in the CDR3. Germline V gene data show CDR1 as SQVTM and CDR2 as ANQGSEA. The CDR3 DNA is TGCAGCGTTTCGACTAGCGGGAGCCACCAAGAGACCCAGTACTTC. Protein sequence: CSVSTSGSHQETQYF.